A single sample gave rise to the 28 T cell receptor beta chains below, sequenced in a study of breast tumors, draining lymph nodes, adjacent tissues. TCRdb recomputed calls from the multiplex PCR reads with MiXCR, one row per CDR3 protein. The sample holds about 180,000 distinct CDR3 sequences, 30% to 35% seen once. Samples came from axillary lymph nodes draining the breast cancer. Sequencing was done on a sample of axillary lymph node tissue. The source of these receptors is a female donor with breast cancer. Some clones in this sample may be carry-over from other donors' samples.

The J gene is TRBJ2-3, the V gene TRBV6-2 or TRBV6-3, with no clear D. Germline V gives CDR1 MNHEY, CDR2 SVGEGT. This CDR3 has 14 amino acids. The germline V and J ends were trimmed by 8 bases and 6 bases, with 18 bases remaining between them. The CDR3 sequence is CASGIRFGKDTQYF. DNA for the CDR3: TGTGCCAGCGGAATCAGATTTGGAAAGGATACGCAGTATTTT.

There are many counts of this clonotype. The chain carries TRBV24-1 and TRBJ1-5; no clear D gene. V shed 7 bases and J shed 3 bases, with 12 bases lying between them. Germline V lookup: CDR1 KGHDR, CDR2 SFDVKD. The CDR3 is made up of 14 amino acids. CDR3 in amino acids: CATRGRRYNQPQHF. The DNA of the CDR3 is TGTGCCACCAGGGGTAGAAGGTACAATCAGCCCCAGCATTTT.

This clonotype appeared many times. The rearrangement links TRBV7-2 to TRBJ2-5; TRBD2 might be the D (6 bases). V was cut by 3 bases and J by 1 base, with 12 bases left in between. Germline assignment: CDR1 SGHTA and CDR2 FQGNSA. The CDR3 extends over 15 amino acids. This CDR3 is CASSFSGLVQETQYF. As DNA, the CDR3 is TGTGCCAGCAGCTTTTCGGGACTGGTCCAAGAGACCCAGTACTTC.

This clonotype was picked up many times. V usage is TRBV2 and J usage is TRBJ1-2; TRBD1 is a possible D gene (5 bases). Trimming removed 2 bases from V and 2 bases from J, with 6 bases in between. This CDR3 has 13 residues. The germline gives CDR1 SNHLY, CDR2 FYNNEI. This CDR3 reads CASSEWTNYGYTF. As DNA, the CDR3 is TGTGCCAGCAGTGAATGGACAAACTATGGCTACACCTTC.

J is TRBJ1-2 and V is TRBV6-4; tentative D call: TRBD1 (5 bases). Germline loops: CDR1 MRHNA, CDR2 SNTAGT. The CDR3 extends over 13 amino acids. The V end lost 3 bases, the J end lost 5 bases, and 10 bases lay between the germline ends. The CDR3 loop is CASSEGRDYGYTF. The CDR3 coding sequence is TGTGCCAGCAGTGAGGGACGGGATTATGGCTACACCTTC.

This clonotype was observed at least ten times. The chain links TRBV4-1 to TRBJ1-2; D is unresolved. From germline, CDR1 is MGHRA and CDR2 YSYEKL. This CDR3 has 15 amino acids. V was trimmed by 0 bases and J by 8 bases, leaving 16 bases between them. CDR3 DNA sequence: TGCGCCAGCAGCCAAGATTCAGGTTTGCGGCGCGGCTACACCTTC. Translated, it gives CASSQDSGLRRGYTF.

There are many counts of this clonotype. This chain joins TRBV7-9 and TRBJ1-2, with 7 bases fitting TRBD1. This CDR3 has 15 residues. V shed 5 bases, J shed 4 bases, and the junction held 10 bases outside the gene matches. Germline V gene sequence: CDR1 SEHNR, CDR2 FQNEAQ (reference sequence). The DNA for the CDR3 is TGTGCCAGCAGCCAGGGGGGAACAGATCTCTATGGCTACACCTTC. Translated, it gives CASSQGGTDLYGYTF.

This clonotype showed up many times. V and J are TRBV18 and TRBJ2-7, with 9 bases fitting TRBD2. The V gene's germline CDR1 is KGHSH and CDR2 LQKENI. The V gene end was trimmed by 4 bases and the J gene end by 3 bases; junction bases not matched to a gene: 13. CDR3 length equals 17 residues. The CDR3 here is CASSRGRASGAIYEQYF. In nucleotides, the CDR3 is TGTGCCAGCTCACGAGGGCGGGCTAGCGGGGCCATCTACGAGCAGTACTTC.

Concerning this clonotype: A junction end diverges from the germline sequence, so it may reflect a read error. The V gene is TRBV20-1, the J gene TRBJ2-7, with 10 bases aligning to TRBD2. CDR3 length equals 14 residues. From germline, CDR1 is DFQATT and CDR2 SNEGSKA (reference sequence). CDR3 region: CSASSLAGASERYF. CDR3 bases: TGCAGTGCTAGTAGTCTAGCGGGGGCCTCCGAGCGGTACTTC.

As to this clonotype: Being one base from a much bigger clone, this may be a read error. The CDR3 does not close with the conserved phenylalanine or tryptophan, likely indicating a read error. CDR3 DNA: TGCAGTGCTAGTAACAATGAGCAGTTCTCC. Translation gives CSASNNEQFS. This sequence joins TRBV20-1 and TRBJ2-1; D unresolved. CDR1 DFQATT and CDR2 SNEGSKA come from the germline V gene (reference sequence). The CDR3 runs to 10 residues. The V end lost 3 bases, the J end lost 5 bases, and 2 bases lay between the germline ends.

On this clonotype itself: With a much larger clone just one base away, this may be a read error. The V gene is TRBV3-1, the J gene TRBJ2-7; 10 bases match TRBD1. This CDR3 comprises 14 residues. Germline CDR1 LGHDT, CDR2 YNNKEL (reference sequence). The V gene end was trimmed by 9 bases and the J gene end by 3 bases; junction bases not matched to a gene: 8. The CDR3 DNA reads as TGTGCCAGAAGCTATAGGGACAGGGGCTACGAGCAGTACTTC. Protein sequence: CARSYRDRGYEQYF.

The chain combines TRBV7-6 with TRBJ2-5, with D hard to call. Germline CDR1 SGHVS, CDR2 FNYEAQ. The CDR3 consists of 13 residues. Between the trimmed V and J ends, which lost 3 bases and 9 bases, there was a span of 14 bases. CDR3 DNA sequence: TGTGCCAGCAGCTTGCAGATCACTGGGGCCCAGTACTTC. Amino acid sequence: CASSLQITGAQYF. The variable domain in full, completed from reference TRBV7-6 and TRBJ2-5, reads GAGVSQSPRYKVTKRGQDVALRCDPISGHVSLYWYRQALGQGPEFLTYFNYEAQQDKSGLPNDRFSAERPEGSISTLTIQRTEQRDSAMYRCASSLQITGAQYFGPGTRLLVL.

This clonotype was detected many times. This sequence may be a read error, since a much larger clone differs from it by one base. This rearrangement joins TRBV20-1 to TRBJ1-6; D may be TRBD1 (5 bases). The CDR3 is made up of 15 amino acids. Germline values: CDR1 DFQATT, CDR2 SNEGSKA (reference sequence). V lost 1 base and J lost 10, with 17 bases in between. This chain's CDR3 is CSARGRDAGESPLHF. CDR3 sequence (DNA): TGCAGTGCTAGAGGCCGGGACGCAGGAGAATCACCCCTCCACTTT.

The chain recombines TRBV12-3 or TRBV12-4 with TRBJ1-3, with D maybe TRBD1 (5 bases). Trimming pared 2 bases from V and 15 bases from J, leaving 14 bases between. The CDR3 covers 12 residues. The CDR3 DNA is TGTGCCAGCAGTTTATCGGGGGGGACCCCATATTTT. Its protein product is CASSLSGGTPYF.

The V and J genes are TRBV12-3 or TRBV12-4 and TRBJ2-1; 7 bases fit TRBD1. CDR3 size: 16 residues. The ends lost 7 bases at V and 5 bases at J; junction bases unmatched: 14. Here the CDR3 reads CASNPTNRGPHNEQFF. In nucleotides, the CDR3 is TGTGCCAGCAACCCTACCAACAGGGGTCCCCACAATGAGCAGTTCTTC.

The gene calls are TRBV5-4 and TRBJ2-4; D possibly corresponds to TRBD2 (5 bases). The end of the DNA fits TRBJ2-7 better, so the J call may be wrong. This CDR3 contains 17 residues. Germline V lookup: CDR1 SGHNT, CDR2 YYREEE (reference sequence). CDR3 nucleotides: TGTGCCAGCAGCTCGATACTGGAATGGGGTCCGGGATCCGAGCAGTACTTC. Its protein is CASSSILEWGPGSEQYF.

This rearrangement joins TRBV29-1 to TRBJ1-2; tentative D call: TRBD1 (5 bases). There are 15 residues in the CDR3. Germline-derived CDR1 and CDR2 are SQVTM and ANQGSEA. CDR3 residues: CNTLTGTQRNYGYTF. The CDR3, as DNA: TGCAACACATTAACGGGGACTCAGAGAAACTATGGCTACACCTTC.

This clonotype was found many times. The chain combines TRBV27 with TRBJ2-5; D unresolved. V was cut by 0 bases and J by 5 bases, with 16 bases left in between. CDR3 length: 16 amino acids. CDR1 MNHEY and CDR2 SMNVEV come from the germline V gene (reference sequence). This chain's CDR3 is CASSLSGAGLRETQYF. The CDR3, as DNA: TGTGCCAGCAGTTTATCGGGCGCAGGCCTGAGGGAGACCCAGTACTTC.

This clonotype was counted ten times or more. The chain links TRBV3-1 to TRBJ1-2; D may be TRBD1 (6 bases). Between the trimmed V and J ends, which lost 4 bases and 3 bases, there was a span of 6 bases. The CDR3 runs 12 residues. The germline V gene has CDR1 LGHDT and CDR2 YNNKEL (reference sequence). The CDR3 region has the DNA TGTGCCAGCAGCCGGACAGACTATGGCTACACCTTC. This gives the protein CASSRTDYGYTF. Looking up the rest from reference TRBV3-1 and TRBJ1-2 gives the full variable domain: DTAVSQTPKYLVTQMGNDKSIKCEQNLGHDTMYWYKQDSKKFLKIMFSYNNKELIINETVPNRFSPKSPDKAHLNLHINSLELGDSAVYFCASSRTDYGYTFGSGTRLTVV.

This clonotype was seen repeatedly, ten times or more. The V gene is TRBV12-3 or TRBV12-4, the J gene TRBJ1-5, with a possible D match to TRBD1 (6 bases). This CDR3 is 13 amino acids long. V dropped 3 bases and J dropped 7 bases, with 10 bases sitting between them. The CDR3: CASSFTGRQPQHF. For the CDR3, the DNA is TGTGCCAGCAGTTTTACAGGGCGCCAGCCCCAGCATTTT.

There are many counts of this clonotype. The V call is TRBV5-4, the J call TRBJ1-2, with 7 positions matching TRBD1. Germline values: CDR1 SGHNT, CDR2 YYREEE (reference sequence). The CDR3 runs to 14 residues. Trimming removed 0 bases from V and 4 bases from J; junction bases left unmatched: 3. Here the CDR3 DNA reads TGTGCCAGCAGCTTGGGACAGGGCGGCTATGGCTACACCTTC. As protein: CASSLGQGGYGYTF. Drawing the rest from reference TRBV5-4 and TRBJ1-2, the complete variable domain is ETGVTQSPTHLIKTRGQQVTLRCSSQSGHNTVSWYQQALGQGPQFIFQYYREEENGRGNFPPRFSGLQFPNYSSELNVNALELDDSALYLCASSLGQGGYGYTFGSGTRLTVV.

Notes on this clonotype: A much larger clone lies one base from this, so it may be a read error. The chain combines TRBV20-1 with TRBJ2-1, with a weak D call TRBD1 (5 bases). Germline CDR1 reads DFQATT; CDR2 reads SNEGSKA (reference sequence). The CDR3 spans 15 residues. V was pared by 6 bases and J by 3 bases, with 18 bases between. The CDR3 sequence: CSAKISSGFYNEQFF. For the CDR3, the DNA is TGCAGTGCAAAAATCAGCTCAGGGTTCTACAATGAGCAGTTCTTC.

As to this clonotype: This may come from a read error, since a much larger clone is one base off. This chain's CDR3 is CASSLPRGSLAGNTIYF. The CDR3, as DNA: TGCGCCAGCAGCTTACCCCGGGGGTCCCTCGCTGGAAACACCATATATTTT. V and J are TRBV5-1 and TRBJ1-3; D might be TRBD1 (5 bases). Germline V lookup: CDR1 SGHRS, CDR2 YFSETQ. This CDR3 has 17 amino acids. The V gene lost 2 bases and the J gene lost 2 bases, with 17 bases spanning the gap.

This sequence joins TRBV5-4 and TRBJ2-1, with 10 bases aligning to TRBD2. The CDR3 is made up of 15 amino acids. Germline V gene sequence: CDR1 SGHNT, CDR2 YYREEE (reference sequence). With 1 base clipped from V and 4 bases from J, the junction kept 2 bases outside the gene matches. The CDR3 is CASSLRGLAYNEQFF. The CDR3 DNA sequence: TGTGCCAGCAGCTTGCGGGGACTAGCGTACAATGAGCAGTTCTTC.

This clonotype came up many times. The genes are TRBV29-1 and TRBJ2-7, with TRBD1 identical over 7 bases. Trimming cost V 2 bases and J 3 bases; bases outside gene matches: 7. This CDR3 contains 14 residues. Germline V lookup: CDR1 SQVTM, CDR2 ANQGSEA. This CDR3 is CSVENSGGNYEQYF. CDR3 nucleotides: TGCAGCGTTGAAAACTCAGGGGGAAACTACGAGCAGTACTTC.

On this clonotype: This may stem from a read error, because a much larger clone lies one nucleotide away. J is TRBJ1-2 and V is TRBV6-2 or TRBV6-3, with D tentatively TRBD1 (6 bases). The CDR3 runs 13 residues. Germline CDR1 MNHEY, CDR2 SVGEGT. The chain's CDR3 is CASSYDTGHGNTF. The CDR3 coding sequence is TGTGCCAGCAGTTACGATACAGGGCATGGCAACACCTTC.

The chain recombines TRBV13 with TRBJ2-7; 9 bases are a match to TRBD1. Germline CDR1 PRHDT, CDR2 FYEKMQ (reference sequence). This CDR3 region has 15 residues. V shed 5 bases and J 4 bases; nucleotides not matched to a gene: 9. CDR3 in amino acids: CASSLPTGGAYEQYF. CDR3 in DNA: TGTGCCAGCAGCCTACCTACAGGGGGCGCGTACGAGCAGTACTTC. The full variable domain, completed using reference TRBV13 and TRBJ2-7, is AAGVIQSPRHLIKEKRETATLKCYPIPRHDTVYWYQQGPGQDPQFLISFYEKMQSDKGSIPDRFSAQQFSDYHSELNMSSLELGDSALYFCASSLPTGGAYEQYFGPGTRLTVT.

This clonotype was seen repeatedly, ten times or more. V and J are TRBV7-9 and TRBJ2-7, with TRBD2 identical over 7 bases. This CDR3 has 13 amino acids. Germline CDR1 reads SEHNR; CDR2 reads FQNEAQ (reference sequence). V shed 0 bases and J 7 bases; nucleotides not matched to a gene: 3. For the CDR3, the DNA is TGTGCCAGCAGCTTAGCGGGGCGGGGGGAGCAGTACTTC. It yields the protein CASSLAGRGEQYF.